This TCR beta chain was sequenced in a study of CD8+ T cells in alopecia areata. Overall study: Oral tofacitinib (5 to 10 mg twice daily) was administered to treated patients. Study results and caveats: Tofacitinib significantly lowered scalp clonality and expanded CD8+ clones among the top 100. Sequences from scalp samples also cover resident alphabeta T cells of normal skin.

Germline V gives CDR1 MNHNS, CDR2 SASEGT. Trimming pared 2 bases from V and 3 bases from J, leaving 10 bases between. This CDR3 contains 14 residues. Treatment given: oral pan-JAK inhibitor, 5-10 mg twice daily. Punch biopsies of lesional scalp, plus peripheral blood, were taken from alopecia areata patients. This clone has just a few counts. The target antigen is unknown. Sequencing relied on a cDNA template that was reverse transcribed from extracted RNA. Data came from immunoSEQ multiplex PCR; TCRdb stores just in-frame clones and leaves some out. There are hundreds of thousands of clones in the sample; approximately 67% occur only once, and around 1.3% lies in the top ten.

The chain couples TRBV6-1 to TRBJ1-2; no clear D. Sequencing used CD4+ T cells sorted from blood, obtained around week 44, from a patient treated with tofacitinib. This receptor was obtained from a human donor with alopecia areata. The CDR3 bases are TGTGCCAGCAGTGAACCGAATCAGTACTATGGCTACACCTTC. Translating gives CASSEPNQYYGYTF.